This record concerns one T cell receptor (beta chain) sequence. Its matching antigen is unknown. The CDR3 sequence is 14 residues long. This entry comes from a study of long-term antiretroviral therapy in people with HIV. Study outcomes and limitations: HIV repertoires had narrower CDR3 length ranges than controls. Relative to transplant donor controls, diversity remained lower despite increasing after ART.

The content of samples before DNA extraction was roughly 1-10 million cryopreserved PBMC. They ran version v3.0 of the immunoSEQ assay at survey level. It was roughly 35,000-50,000 T-cell genomes per sample that sequencing targeted. Measured with immunoSEQ multiplex PCR; TCRdb has only the in-frame clones, and not every one. Of 15,000 to 20,000 clones detected, almost 80% appear once; the ten largest clones hold roughly a tenth. This rearrangement joins TRBV21-1 to TRBJ2-7; TRBD1, the D gene given by the table, was not confirmed from the DNA. TRBV21-1 is a known pseudogene. The receptor's source is a woman between 40 and 55 years old with HIV. The source material was unsorted PBMCs, sampled 2.3 years after starting antiretroviral therapy. The CDR3 DNA sequence: TGTGCCATCCCCCGGGGACAGGGCTCGAAAGAGCAGTACTTC. Encoded protein: CAIPRGQGSKEQYF.